This note documents a single TCR beta chain sequence. This sample was taken from a study of T cell changes during pregnancy in multiple sclerosis. Assay used: immunoSEQ multiplex PCR; TCRdb lists only in-frame clones, some missing. The data contain roughly 14,000 clones, approximately 86% of them singletons. The V gene's germline CDR1 is SGHDT and CDR2 YYEEEE. Losses at the gene ends were 0 bases for V and 0 bases for J; bases not matched to a gene: 3. The CDR3 consists of 17 residues. This receptor was identified in a female donor with multiple sclerosis, enrolled in a pregnancy study. J is TRBJ2-7 and V is TRBV5-6; 13 nucleotides agree with TRBD2. The source was CD8+ T cells from peripheral blood mononuclear cells, collected in the first trimester of pregnancy. The chain's CDR3 is CASSLGLAGGSSYEQYF. The CDR3 DNA reads TGTGCCAGCAGCTTGGGACTAGCGGGGGGAAGCTCCTACGAGCAGTACTTC.